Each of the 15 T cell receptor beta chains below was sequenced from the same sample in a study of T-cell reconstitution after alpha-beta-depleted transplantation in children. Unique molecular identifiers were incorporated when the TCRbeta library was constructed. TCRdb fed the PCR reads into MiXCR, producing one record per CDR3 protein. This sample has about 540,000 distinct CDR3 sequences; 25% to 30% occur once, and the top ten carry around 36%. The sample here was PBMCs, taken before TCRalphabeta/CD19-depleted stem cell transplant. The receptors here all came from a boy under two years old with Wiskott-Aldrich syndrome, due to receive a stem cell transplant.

The CDR3 protein is CASSLVFSSGSHEQYF. The CDR3 coding sequence is TGTGCCAGCAGCTTAGTCTTCTCTAGCGGGAGCCACGAGCAGTACTTC. The chain uses TRBV11-2 and TRBJ2-7; 10 bases are a match to TRBD2. From germline, CDR1 is SGHAT and CDR2 FQNNGV. Trimming cost V 1 base and J 5 bases; bases outside gene matches: 8. The CDR3 covers 16 residues.

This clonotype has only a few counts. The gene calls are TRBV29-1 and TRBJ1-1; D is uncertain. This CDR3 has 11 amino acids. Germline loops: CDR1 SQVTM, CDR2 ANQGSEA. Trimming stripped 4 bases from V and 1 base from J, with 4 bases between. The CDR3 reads CSVVGNTEAFF. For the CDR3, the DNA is TGCAGCGTTGTAGGGAACACTGAAGCTTTCTTT.

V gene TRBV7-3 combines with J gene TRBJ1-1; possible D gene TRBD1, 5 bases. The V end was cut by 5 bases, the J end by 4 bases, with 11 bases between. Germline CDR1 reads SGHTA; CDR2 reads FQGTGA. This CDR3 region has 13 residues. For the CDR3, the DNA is TGTGCCAGCAGCATTCAGGGTGGCACTGAAGCTTTCTTT. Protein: CASSIQGGTEAFF.

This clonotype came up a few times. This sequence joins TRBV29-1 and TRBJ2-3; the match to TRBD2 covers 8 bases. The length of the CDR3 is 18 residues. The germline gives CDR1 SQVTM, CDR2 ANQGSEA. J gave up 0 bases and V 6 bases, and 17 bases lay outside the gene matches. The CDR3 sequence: CSVPGGLAGVPSTDTQYF. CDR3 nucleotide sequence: TGCAGCGTCCCCGGAGGGCTAGCGGGTGTTCCTAGCACAGATACGCAGTATTTT.

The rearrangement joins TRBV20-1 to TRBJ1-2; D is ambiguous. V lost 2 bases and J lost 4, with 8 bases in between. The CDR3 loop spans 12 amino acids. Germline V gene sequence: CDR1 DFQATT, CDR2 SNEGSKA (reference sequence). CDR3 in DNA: TGCAGTGCTAGATCGGATCGCTATGGCTACACCTTC. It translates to CSARSDRYGYTF.

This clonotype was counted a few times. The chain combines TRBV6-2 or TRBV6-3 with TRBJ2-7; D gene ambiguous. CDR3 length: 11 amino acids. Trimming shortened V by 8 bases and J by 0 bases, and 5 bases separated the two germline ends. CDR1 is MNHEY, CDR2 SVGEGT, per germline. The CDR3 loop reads CASGVSYEQYF. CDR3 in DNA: TGTGCCAGCGGCGTCTCCTACGAGCAGTACTTC.

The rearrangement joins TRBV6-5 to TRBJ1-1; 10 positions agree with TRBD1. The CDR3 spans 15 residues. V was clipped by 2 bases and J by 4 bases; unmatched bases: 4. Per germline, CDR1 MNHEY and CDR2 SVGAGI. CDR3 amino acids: CASSYLRTGGTEAFF. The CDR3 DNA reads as TGTGCCAGCAGTTACCTCAGGACAGGGGGCACTGAAGCTTTCTTT.

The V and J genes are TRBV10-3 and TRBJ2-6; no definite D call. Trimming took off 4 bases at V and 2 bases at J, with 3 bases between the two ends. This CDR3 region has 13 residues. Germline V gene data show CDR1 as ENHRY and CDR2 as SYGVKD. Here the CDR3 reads CAISAAGANVLTF. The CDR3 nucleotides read TGTGCCATCAGTGCGGCTGGGGCCAACGTCCTGACTTTC.

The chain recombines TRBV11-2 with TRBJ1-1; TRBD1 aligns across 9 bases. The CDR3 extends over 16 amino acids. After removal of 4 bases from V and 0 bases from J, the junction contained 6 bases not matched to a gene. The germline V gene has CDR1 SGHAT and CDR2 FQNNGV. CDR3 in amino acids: CASSSGQGNMNTEAFF. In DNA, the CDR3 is TGTGCCAGCAGCTCGGGACAGGGAAACATGAACACTGAAGCTTTCTTT.

CDR3 amino acids: CATSRKGSGNTIYF. In DNA form, the CDR3 reads TGTGCCACCAGCAGAAAGGGTAGTGGAAACACCATATATTTT. The V gene is TRBV15, the J gene TRBJ1-3; D is uncertain. CDR3 length: 14 amino acids. With 2 bases removed from V and 3 bases from J, the gap between germline ends came to 8 bases. In germline, CDR1 is LNHNV, CDR2 YYDKDF (reference sequence).

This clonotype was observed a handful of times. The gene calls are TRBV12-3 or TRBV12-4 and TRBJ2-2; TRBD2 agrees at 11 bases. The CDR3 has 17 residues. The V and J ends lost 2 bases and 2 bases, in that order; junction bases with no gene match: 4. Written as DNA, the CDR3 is TGTGCCAGCAGTTTAATGGGACTAGCGGACAACACCGGGGAGCTGTTTTTT. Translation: CASSLMGLADNTGELFF.

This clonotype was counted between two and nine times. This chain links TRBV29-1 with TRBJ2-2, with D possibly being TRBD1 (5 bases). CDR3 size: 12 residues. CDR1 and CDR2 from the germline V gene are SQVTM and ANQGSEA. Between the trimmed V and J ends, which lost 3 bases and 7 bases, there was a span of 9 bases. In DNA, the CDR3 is TGCAGCGTTGATAGGGGTAACGGGGAGCTGTTTTTT. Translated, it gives CSVDRGNGELFF.

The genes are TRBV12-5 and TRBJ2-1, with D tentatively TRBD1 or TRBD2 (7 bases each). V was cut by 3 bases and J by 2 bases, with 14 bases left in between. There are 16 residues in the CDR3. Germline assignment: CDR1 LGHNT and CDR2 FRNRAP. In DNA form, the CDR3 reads TGTGCTAGTGGTTTATCAGGGGGGGGAGCCTACAATGAGCAGTTCTTC. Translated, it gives CASGLSGGGAYNEQFF. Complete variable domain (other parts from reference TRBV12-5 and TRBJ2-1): DARVTQTPRHKVTEMGQEVTMRCQPILGHNTVFWYRQTMMQGLELLAYFRNRAPLDDSGMPKDRFSAEMPDATLATLKIQPSEPRDSAVYFCASGLSGGGAYNEQFFGPGTRLTVL.

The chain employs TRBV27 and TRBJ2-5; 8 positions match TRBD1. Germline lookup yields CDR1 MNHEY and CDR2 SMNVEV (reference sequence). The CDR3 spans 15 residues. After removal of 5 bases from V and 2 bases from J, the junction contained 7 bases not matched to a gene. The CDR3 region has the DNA TGTGCCAGCAGTGAGGACAGGGCCTTTCAAGAGACCCAGTACTTC. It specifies CASSEDRAFQETQYF.

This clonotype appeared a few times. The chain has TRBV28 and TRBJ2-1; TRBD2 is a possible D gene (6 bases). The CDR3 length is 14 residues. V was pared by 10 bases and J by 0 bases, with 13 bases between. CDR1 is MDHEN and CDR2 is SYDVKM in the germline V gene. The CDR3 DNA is TGTGCCACTTCCCTAGCGCACTCCTACAATGAGCAGTTCTTC. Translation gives CATSLAHSYNEQFF.